Below, 31 T cell receptor beta chains from the same sample are listed, as sequenced in a study of blood T cells in healthy people across ages. Next came a second PCR, run for about 7 to 12 cycles, which used a sample-barcoded 5' primer along with a J-beta primer mix. TCRdb ran MiXCR on the 5' RACE reads and lists one entry per CDR3 protein. The sample lists about 1.8 million distinct CDR3 sequences, roughly 52% seen once, with over 2% in the top ten. The sequencing input was blood. These receptors were taken from a woman in her thirties or forties in good health.

V usage is TRBV5-1 and J usage is TRBJ2-1; 9 bases fit TRBD1. Germline V CDR1 and CDR2: SGHRS, YFSETQ. J lost 9 bases, V lost 2 bases, and 9 bases had no gene match. This CDR3 contains 15 residues. CDR3 amino acids: CASSLGTGMASEQFF. Written as DNA, the CDR3 is TGCGCCAGCAGCTTAGGGACAGGGATGGCGAGTGAGCAGTTCTTC.

This clonotype showed up just once. The chain employs TRBV20-1 and TRBJ2-1; 10 bases match TRBD2. CDR3 length equals 14 residues. CDR1 DFQATT and CDR2 SNEGSKA come from the germline V gene (reference sequence). J lost 11 bases, V lost 3 bases, and 10 bases had no gene match. The CDR3 DNA is TGCAGTGCTAGTCTCCAGCGGGGGGGCCAAAAGCAGTTCTTC. Residues: CSASLQRGGQKQFF.

This clonotype was seen more than once but under ten times. The rearrangement uses TRBV21-1 and TRBJ2-7; TRBD1 is the table's D call, not checked against the DNA. TRBV21-1 is assigned pseudogene status. The CDR3 totals 15 residues. The CDR3 sequence: CASSKVGTASYEQYF. The CDR3 DNA sequence: TGTGCCAGCAGTAAAGTTGGGACAGCCTCCTACGAGCAGTACTTC.

The gene calls are TRBV3-1 and TRBJ2-3, with D perhaps TRBD2 (5 bases). This CDR3 has 14 residues. Trimming removed 1 base at V and 3 bases at J, with 8 bases between. Looked up from germline, CDR1 is LGHDT and CDR2 is YNNKEL (reference sequence). CDR3 sequence: CASSQVVATDTQYF. CDR3 DNA sequence: TGTGCCAGCAGCCAAGTCGTAGCGACAGATACGCAGTATTTT.

V usage is TRBV7-6 and J usage is TRBJ1-4; 7 bases agree with TRBD1. The CDR3 has 15 amino acids. CDR1 is SGHVS and CDR2 is FNYEAQ in the germline V gene. Trimming took 5 bases from V and 7 from J; bases not matched to a gene: 10. CDR3 nucleotides: TGTGCCAGCAGCCTCAACAGGGGCGGGGGTGAAAAACTGTTTTTT. Its translation is CASSLNRGGGEKLFF.

This clonotype was detected only a few times. The chain joins TRBV6-2 or TRBV6-3 to TRBJ2-7; the D is unclear. CDR1 and CDR2 from the germline V gene are MNHEY and SVGEGT. V dropped 0 bases and J dropped 2 bases, with 5 bases sitting between them. The CDR3 spans 13 residues. The CDR3 DNA follows: TGTGCCAGCAGTTACTCCCAGACCTACGAGCAGTACTTC. Its translation is CASSYSQTYEQYF.

The chain carries TRBV7-9 and TRBJ1-2; no clear D gene. CDR1 SEHNR and CDR2 FQNEAQ come from the germline V gene (reference sequence). Between the trimmed V and J ends, which lost 5 bases and 8 bases, there was a span of 9 bases. The CDR3 spans 11 residues. The CDR3 is CASSPFEGYTF. CDR3 nucleotides: TGTGCCAGCAGCCCCTTCGAGGGCTACACCTTC.

V usage is TRBV20-1 and J usage is TRBJ2-5; a weak D match, TRBD2 (5 bases). V lost 5 bases, J lost 9 bases, and 19 bases lay in between. Germline lookup yields CDR1 DFQATT and CDR2 SNEGSKA (reference sequence). This CDR3 comprises 13 residues. The CDR3 loop reads CSAPSLSPGSQYF. CDR3 nucleotides: TGCAGTGCTCCCAGCCTGAGTCCGGGGTCCCAGTACTTC.

As regards this clonotype: One end of the junction is discordant with germline, which a read error may explain. The V call is TRBV7-7, the J call TRBJ2-1; no firm D call. From germline, CDR1 is SSHAT and CDR2 FNYEAQ (reference sequence). The CDR3 has 14 residues. For the CDR3, the DNA is TGTGCTAGCAGCTTAGCCCCAGGTGGGAATGAGCAGTTCTTC. Protein: CASSLAPGGNEQFF.

This clonotype was counted only a few times. V and J are TRBV28 and TRBJ2-6; D unclear. This CDR3 region has 16 residues. The germline gives CDR1 MDHEN, CDR2 SYDVKM. Trimming cost V 8 bases and J 0 bases, with 14 bases left between them. The CDR3 sequence: CASLTLQRSGANVLTF. The CDR3 DNA reads TGTGCCAGCCTAACCCTACAGCGCTCTGGGGCCAACGTCCTGACTTTC.

The chain joins TRBV6-5 to TRBJ2-7; D could derive from TRBD1 or TRBD2 (5 bases each). The germline CDR1 and CDR2 sequences are MNHEY and SVGAGI. Trimming took 0 bases from V and 2 from J, leaving 14 bases between them. CDR3 length: 16 amino acids. CDR3 DNA sequence: TGTGCCAGCAGTTACTCGGCCGGGACGGAGGCCTACGAGCAGTACTTC. This sequence encodes CASSYSAGTEAYEQYF.

The gene calls are TRBV14 and TRBJ2-5; 8 bases match TRBD1. The CDR3 has 20 residues. Per the germline V gene, CDR1 is SGHDN and CDR2 is FVKESK. After removal of 1 base from V and 11 bases from J, the junction contained 27 bases not matched to a gene. CDR3 in amino acids: CASSQVGVSGTGIPLRMQYF. CDR3 DNA: TGTGCCAGCAGCCAAGTGGGAGTTTCCGGGACAGGAATACCCCTACGGATGCAGTACTTC.

The gene calls are TRBV12-3 or TRBV12-4 and TRBJ2-6, with D unclear. V was trimmed by 10 bases and J by 0 bases, leaving 16 bases between them. The CDR3 extends over 16 amino acids. The CDR3 is CAINGRFRSGANVLTF. CDR3 nucleotides: TGTGCCATCAACGGACGGTTCCGCTCTGGGGCCAACGTCCTGACTTTC.

This sequence joins TRBV20-1 and TRBJ2-5, with unresolved D. The CDR3 spans 14 residues. The germline CDR1 and CDR2 sequences are DFQATT and SNEGSKA (reference sequence). V shed 3 bases and J shed 2 bases, with 13 bases lying between them. CDR3 DNA sequence: TGCAGTGCTAGGTCCTCGCCTCATCAAGAGACCCAGTACTTC. Its protein product is CSARSSPHQETQYF.

The chain is built from TRBV4-2 and TRBJ2-7; 8 positions agree with TRBD2. There are 17 residues in the CDR3. Germline CDR1 is LGHNA and CDR2 is YNFKEQ. V dropped 4 bases and J dropped 2; count of bases not matched to a gene: 13. The CDR3 region is CASSPTTGTRAPYEQYF. The CDR3 DNA is TGTGCCAGCAGCCCAACTACGGGGACTAGGGCTCCCTACGAGCAGTACTTC.

This clonotype is a singleton in its sample. The chain is built from TRBV7-9 and TRBJ2-2; D unresolved. Germline values: CDR1 SEHNR, CDR2 FQNEAQ (reference sequence). V was cut by 1 base and J by 2 bases, with 8 bases left in between. There are 15 residues in the CDR3. The CDR3 sequence is CASSLVEVNTGELFF. CDR3 coding DNA: TGTGCCAGCAGCTTAGTTGAGGTCAACACCGGGGAGCTGTTTTTT.

The chain recombines TRBV6-5 with TRBJ1-5; maybe TRBD1 (6 bases). This CDR3 region has 17 residues. V was trimmed by 4 bases and J by 1 base, leaving 17 bases between them. CDR1 is MNHEY, CDR2 SVGAGI, per germline. The CDR3: CASSFRGYPGSNQPQHF. CDR3 DNA: TGTGCCAGCAGTTTCAGGGGTTACCCGGGGAGCAATCAGCCCCAGCATTTT.

V gene TRBV7-2 combines with J gene TRBJ2-3, with 9 bases fitting TRBD2. The CDR3 runs to 17 residues. Germline lookup yields CDR1 SGHTA and CDR2 FQGNSA. Unmatched junction bases numbered 9, after V lost 1 base and J lost 4 bases. In DNA, the CDR3 is TGTGCCAGCAGCTTAGTCGGCGGGGGGGCAGTCTCAGATACGCAGTATTTT. Amino acids: CASSLVGGGAVSDTQYF.

V and J are TRBV20-1 and TRBJ2-7, with D perhaps TRBD1 (6 bases). Germline CDR1 DFQATT, CDR2 SNEGSKA (reference sequence). V lost 6 bases and J 3 bases, leaving 21 bases between the germline ends. This CDR3 has 15 amino acids. DNA for the CDR3: TGCAGTGCCCCCAAAAAGCACAGGGCCCACTACGAGCAGTACTTC. This gives the protein CSAPKKHRAHYEQYF.

This chain uses TRBV7-9 with TRBJ1-1, with 10 bases lining up with TRBD1. The CDR3 sequence is 15 residues long. V dropped 4 bases and J dropped 6; count of bases not matched to a gene: 8. CDR1 SEHNR and CDR2 FQNEAQ come from the germline V gene (reference sequence). The CDR3 bases are TGTGCCAGCAGCTCCGGGACAGGGGTCGTGGCTGAAGCTTTCTTT. Translation: CASSSGTGVVAEAFF.

The chain carries TRBV28 and TRBJ1-2; D is ambiguous. The CDR3 is made up of 14 amino acids. V was cut by 5 bases and J by 3 bases, with 13 bases left in between. Per the germline V gene, CDR1 is MDHEN and CDR2 is SYDVKM. The CDR3 nucleotides read TGTGCCAGCAGTCCTCCGAACAGCTACTATGGCTACACCTTC. Translation: CASSPPNSYYGYTF.

The V gene is TRBV6-6, the J gene TRBJ2-7, with 8 positions matching TRBD2. This CDR3 is built from 16 residues. After removal of 4 bases from V and 4 bases from J, the junction contained 12 bases not matched to a gene. From germline, CDR1 is MNHNY and CDR2 SVGAGI (reference sequence). The chain's CDR3 is CASSFLPTSALYEQYF. DNA for the CDR3: TGTGCCAGCAGTTTCCTTCCGACTAGCGCGCTATACGAGCAGTACTTC.

The rearrangement joins TRBV2 to TRBJ1-6; D not certain. The CDR3 extends over 16 amino acids. Germline assignment: CDR1 SNHLY and CDR2 FYNNEI. The V end lost 4 bases, the J end lost 2 bases, and 12 bases lay between the germline ends. CDR3 bases: TGTGCCAGCAGTGTGCCACAGAGAGCCTATAATTCACCCCTCCACTTT. Translating it yields CASSVPQRAYNSPLHF. The complete variable domain, with remaining parts taken from reference TRBV2 and TRBJ1-6, reads EPEVTQTPSHQVTQMGQEVILRCVPISNHLYFYWYRQILGQKVEFLVSFYNNEISEKSEIFDDQFSVERPDGSNFTLKIRSTKLEDSAMYFCASSVPQRAYNSPLHFGNGTRLTVT.

The rearrangement joins TRBV3-1 to TRBJ1-1; D uncertain. The CDR3 loop spans 15 amino acids. Per germline, CDR1 LGHDT and CDR2 YNNKEL (reference sequence). Trimming removed 0 bases at V and 0 bases at J, with 8 bases between. The CDR3 sequence is CASSQDEQMNTEAFF. For the CDR3, the DNA is TGTGCCAGCAGCCAAGACGAACAGATGAACACTGAAGCTTTCTTT.

The chain has TRBV10-2 and TRBJ2-3, with 7 bases that match TRBD1. The germline CDR1 and CDR2 sequences are WSHSY and SAAADI. This CDR3 spans 16 amino acids. J lost 3 bases, V lost 8 bases, and 14 bases had no gene match. The CDR3 reads CASARPGTDTTDTQYF. CDR3 sequence (DNA): TGCGCCAGCGCTCGCCCCGGGACAGACACTACAGATACGCAGTATTTT.

The rearrangement links TRBV6-1 to TRBJ2-3; D is tentatively TRBD1 or TRBD2 (5 bases each). Trimming removed 6 bases from V and 4 bases from J, with 17 bases in between. CDR3 length: 15 residues. CDR1 and CDR2 (germline): MNHNS, SASEGT. The CDR3 region is CASRRDPFAPDTQYF. The CDR3 coding sequence is TGTGCCAGCAGGAGGGACCCGTTCGCCCCAGATACGCAGTATTTT.

The chain employs TRBV3-1 and TRBJ2-4; 9 bases align to TRBD1. CDR3 length: 16 amino acids. CDR1 LGHDT and CDR2 YNNKEL come from the germline V gene (reference sequence). J lost 0 bases, V lost 4 bases, and 4 bases had no gene match. CDR3 sequence: CASSPQTGGAKNIQYF. For the CDR3, the DNA is TGTGCCAGCAGCCCACAGACAGGGGGAGCCAAAAACATTCAGTACTTC.

This clonotype has only a few counts. CDR3 nucleotides: TGTGCCATCACGAGACGTCCTAGCACAGATACGCAGTATTTT. This codes for CAITRRPSTDTQYF. The chain recombines TRBV12-3 or TRBV12-4 with TRBJ2-3; D gene uncertain. The CDR3 sequence is 14 residues long. Trimming cost V 10 bases and J 0 bases, with 14 bases left between them.

This clonotype was found a few times. This chain connects TRBV12-3 or TRBV12-4 to TRBJ2-5, with 8 nucleotides matching TRBD1. The junction had 8 bases not matched to a gene; V was cut back by 6 bases and J by 5 bases. This CDR3 comprises 14 residues. DNA of the CDR3: TGTGCCAGCAGCCCGGGACAGGTTTCTGAGACCCAGTACTTC. Its translation is CASSPGQVSETQYF.

V and J are TRBV10-3 and TRBJ1-5; D possibly corresponds to TRBD1 (6 bases). Germline loops: CDR1 ENHRY, CDR2 SYGVKD. The CDR3 sequence is 15 residues long. Trimming stripped 0 bases from V and 3 bases from J, with 9 bases between. The CDR3 DNA sequence: TGTGCCATCAGTGAGTCGCGGACAGACAATCAGCCCCAGCATTTT. Translating gives CAISESRTDNQPQHF.

The gene calls are TRBV29-1 and TRBJ2-1, with 12 bases that match TRBD1. V shed 3 bases and J 7 bases; nucleotides not matched to a gene: 7. The CDR3 length is 15 residues. CDR1 is SQVTM, CDR2 ANQGSEA, per germline. CDR3 in DNA: TGCAGCGTTGAGGGCGGGACAGGGGGCTGGAATGAGCAGTTCTTC. This encodes CSVEGGTGGWNEQFF.